Listed here are 25 T cell receptor beta chains from one sample, sequenced in a study of cytomegalovirus exposure and HLA in healthy donors. Vbeta (60) and Jbeta (13) primers were used in the PCR. This table comes from immunoSEQ multiplex PCR, and its TCRdb copy is limited to in-frame clones, with some not included. The sample has some 130,000 clones, around three quarters seen once. Sequenced material: PBMCs. These receptors were collected from a man in his forties in good health and CMV-seropositive.

The gene calls are TRBV19 and TRBJ1-3; 7 nucleotides line up with TRBD1. CDR3 length equals 15 residues. The junction had 4 bases not matched to a gene; V was cut back by 2 bases and J by 3 bases. Looked up from germline, CDR1 is LNHDA and CDR2 is SQIVND (reference sequence). In nucleotides, the CDR3 is TGTGCCAGTAGTATAACGACAGGGAATGGAAACACCATATATTTT. Translated, it gives CASSITTGNGNTIYF.

The chain has TRBV5-1 and TRBJ1-1; 7 nucleotides agree with TRBD1. The CDR3 covers 14 residues. Germline CDR1 SGHRS, CDR2 YFSETQ. Losses at the gene ends were 4 bases for V and 1 base for J; bases not matched to a gene: 4. The chain's CDR3 is CASSQGQSNTEAFF. CDR3 nucleotide sequence: TGCGCCAGCAGCCAGGGACAGTCGAACACTGAAGCTTTCTTT.

The V call is TRBV9, the J call TRBJ1-2; no firm D call. The CDR3 loop spans 14 amino acids. Germline V gives CDR1 SGDLS, CDR2 YYNGEE. V was cut by 8 bases and J by 5 bases, with 19 bases left in between. Written as DNA, the CDR3 is TGTGCCAGTACACTTTCGACCGTAGCTTATGGCTACACCTTC. This codes for CASTLSTVAYGYTF. The full variable domain, in which reference TRBV9 and TRBJ1-2 provide the parts outside the CDR3, is DSGVTQTPKHLITATGQRVTLRCSPRSGDLSVYWYQQSLDQGLQFLIQYYNGEERAKGNILERFSAQQFPDLHSELNLSSLELGDSALYFCASTLSTVAYGYTFGSGTRLTVV.

The rearrangement links TRBV6-1 to TRBJ2-1; a possible D gene is TRBD2 (5 bases). With 7 bases removed from V and 4 bases from J, the gap between germline ends came to 14 bases. The germline V gene has CDR1 MNHNS and CDR2 SASEGT. The CDR3 sequence is 14 residues long. CDR3 residues: CASNSGNEYNEQFF. As DNA, the CDR3 is TGTGCCAGCAATTCCGGGAACGAATACAATGAGCAGTTCTTC.

The chain couples TRBV27 to TRBJ1-3, with D unresolved. The CDR3 covers 16 residues. Trimming took 0 bases from V and 0 from J, leaving 9 bases between them. CDR1 and CDR2 (germline): MNHEY, SMNVEV (reference sequence). CDR3 sequence (DNA): TGTGCCAGCAGTTTATCAACAGCAAGCTCTGGAAACACCATATATTTT. Protein: CASSLSTASSGNTIYF.

The chain carries TRBV19 and TRBJ2-7, with D possibly matching TRBD2 (5 bases). Trimming stripped 4 bases from V and 3 bases from J, with 19 bases between. The CDR3 runs 16 residues. Per the germline V gene, CDR1 is LNHDA and CDR2 is SQIVND (reference sequence). The DNA of the CDR3 is TGTGCCAGTAGTAGTGACCCTGGCGGGTACGGCTACGAGCAGTACTTC. Translating it yields CASSSDPGGYGYEQYF.

This clone was found once. This chain connects TRBV28 to TRBJ2-2; a weak D match, TRBD1 (6 bases). Germline V CDR1 and CDR2: MDHEN, SYDVKM. Deletions cut 6 bases from V and 5 bases from J, with 16 bases between. This CDR3 contains 15 residues. CDR3 in amino acids: CASSNREGETGELFF. The CDR3, as DNA: TGTGCCAGCAGCAACCGCGAGGGGGAAACCGGGGAGCTGTTTTTT.

The chain carries TRBV11-1 and TRBJ2-5; the match to TRBD1 covers 8 bases. Germline V CDR1 and CDR2: SGHAT, FQDESV (reference sequence). The CDR3 contains 16 residues. Trimming took 1 base from V and 3 from J; bases not matched to a gene: 7. The CDR3 sequence is CASSLDQGAWEETQYF. The CDR3 nucleotides are TGTGCCAGCAGCTTAGATCAGGGGGCGTGGGAAGAGACCCAGTACTTC.

This clone was detected a few times. The chain joins TRBV14 to TRBJ2-3, with D maybe TRBD2 (5 bases). The CDR3 sequence is 15 residues long. Germline V gene sequence: CDR1 SGHDN, CDR2 FVKESK. Trimming took off 1 base at V and 5 bases at J, with 13 bases between the two ends. The chain's CDR3 is CASSQVRLGLDTQYF. DNA for the CDR3: TGTGCCAGCAGCCAAGTACGTCTAGGACTAGATACGCAGTATTTT.

The chain recombines TRBV5-1 with TRBJ2-7; 7 positions agree with TRBD2. With 6 bases clipped from V and 2 bases from J, the junction kept 11 bases outside the gene matches. The length of the CDR3 is 15 residues. CDR1 is SGHRS, CDR2 YFSETQ, per germline. The CDR3, as DNA: TGCGCCAGCACTCGGGCTAGGAGCGGGACCTACGAGCAGTACTTC. It is translated as CASTRARSGTYEQYF.

V gene TRBV6-1 combines with J gene TRBJ2-7, with TRBD2 matching 10 bases. Germline assignment: CDR1 MNHNS and CDR2 SASEGT. J lost 3 bases, V lost 10 bases, and 9 bases had no gene match. This CDR3 region has 14 residues. CDR3 region: CATQGTSGNYEQYF. CDR3 nucleotide sequence: TGTGCCACCCAGGGAACTAGCGGGAACTACGAGCAGTACTTC.

The chain links TRBV5-5 to TRBJ1-5; D possibly corresponds to TRBD1 (5 bases). Per the germline V gene, CDR1 is SGHKS and CDR2 is YYEKEE (reference sequence). The CDR3 is made up of 15 amino acids. Trimming left V 1 base short and J 5 bases short, with 13 bases between. CDR3 bases: TGTGCCAGCAGCTTGATATGGGGGGGGGATCAGCCCCAGCATTTT. Amino acids: CASSLIWGGDQPQHF.

This clone was detected only a few times. The chain couples TRBV5-1 to TRBJ2-7; 12 bases fit TRBD2. The CDR3 length is 16 residues. Losses at the gene ends were 4 bases for V and 0 bases for J; bases not matched to a gene: 5. Germline assignment: CDR1 SGHRS and CDR2 YFSETQ. The CDR3 DNA follows: TGCGCCAGCAGCCCGCGGACTAGCGGGAACTCCTACGAGCAGTACTTC. This sequence encodes CASSPRTSGNSYEQYF.

This clone was seen a handful of times. The chain joins TRBV5-6 to TRBJ2-3, with 9 bases lining up with TRBD1. The CDR3 runs to 15 residues. The V segment lost 0 bases and the J segment 10 bases; nucleotides outside the gene matches: 9. Germline V CDR1 and CDR2: SGHDT, YYEEEE. CDR3 residues: CASSLAGTGHKSQYF. DNA for the CDR3: TGTGCCAGCAGCTTGGCCGGGACAGGGCACAAATCGCAGTATTTT.

The V call is TRBV9, the J call TRBJ2-7; 12 bases line up with TRBD2. V lost 4 bases to trimming and J lost 1 base; unmatched junction nucleotides: 9. The CDR3 covers 17 residues. Germline CDR1 is SGDLS and CDR2 is YYNGEE. The CDR3, as DNA: TGTGCCAGCAGCCCCCGGACTAGCGGGATGGGATCCTACGAGCAGTACTTC. Translation gives CASSPRTSGMGSYEQYF.

This chain links TRBV25-1 with TRBJ2-1; possible D gene TRBD1, 7 bases. Trimming pared 1 base from V and 1 base from J, leaving 14 bases between. The CDR3 extends over 17 amino acids. Looked up from germline, CDR1 is MGHDK and CDR2 is SYGVNS. The CDR3 nucleotides read TGTGCCAGCAGTGAATCTCTGGCAGGGGGGTCCTACAATGAGCAGTTCTTC. Translated: CASSESLAGGSYNEQFF.

The chain carries TRBV6-1 and TRBJ2-7, with 8 nucleotides matching TRBD1. The CDR3 is 14 amino acids. V shed 7 bases and J 0 bases; nucleotides not matched to a gene: 5. Germline-derived CDR1 and CDR2 are MNHNS and SASEGT. The CDR3 DNA is TGTGCCAGCAAGGGACAGGCCGACTCCTACGAGCAGTACTTC. Encoded protein: CASKGQADSYEQYF.

The V and J genes are TRBV7-9 and TRBJ2-1, with D possibly being TRBD1 (6 bases). Germline CDR1 and CDR2: SEHNR and FQNEAQ (reference sequence). Trimming pared 5 bases from V and 4 bases from J, leaving 9 bases between. The CDR3 extends over 13 amino acids. CDR3 coding DNA: TGTGCCAGCAGCCTTGGACAGTACAATGAGCAGTTCTTC. It yields the protein CASSLGQYNEQFF.

This clone was detected a few times. The chain has TRBV25-1 and TRBJ1-2; a possible D gene is TRBD1 (5 bases). The V gene's germline CDR1 is MGHDK and CDR2 SYGVNS. Trimming cost V 4 bases and J 4 bases, with 16 bases left between them. CDR3 length equals 15 residues. CDR3 nucleotide sequence: TGTGCCAGCAGTGTAGAGACAGCACACCTCTATGGCTACACCTTC. As protein: CASSVETAHLYGYTF.

This chain links TRBV7-9 with TRBJ2-7; a possible D gene is TRBD1 (6 bases). This CDR3 comprises 13 residues. Germline V CDR1 and CDR2: SEHNR, FQNEAQ (reference sequence). V was pared by 3 bases and J by 2 bases, with 8 bases between. DNA of the CDR3: TGTGCCAGCAGCTTCGAGGGGGCCTACGAGCAGTACTTC. Its translation is CASSFEGAYEQYF.

This chain links TRBV5-1 with TRBJ2-1; 10 bases agree with TRBD2. Trimming cost V 6 bases and J 4 bases; bases outside gene matches: 7. The CDR3 runs to 15 residues. Germline CDR1 and CDR2: SGHRS and YFSETQ. The CDR3 region is CASNPGLADYNEQFF. Here the CDR3 DNA reads TGCGCCAGCAACCCTGGACTAGCGGATTACAATGAGCAGTTCTTC.

This clone was counted only a few times. V is TRBV6-8 and J is TRBJ2-5; weak D call: TRBD1 (5 bases). Trimming shortened V by 7 bases and J by 5 bases, and 26 bases separated the two germline ends. From germline, CDR1 is MNHGY and CDR2 SAAAGT. CDR3 length equals 17 residues. The CDR3 sequence: CASNTAQGHLIGETQYF. CDR3 DNA: TGTGCCAGCAACACGGCCCAGGGCCACCTAATTGGGGAGACCCAGTACTTC.

The chain couples TRBV28 to TRBJ2-5, with TRBD1 matching 9 bases. The better agreement between TRBJ2-7 and the DNA end casts doubt on the J call. The V gene's germline CDR1 is MDHEN and CDR2 SYDVKM. This CDR3 is built from 16 residues. This CDR3 reads CASSLIPGTGSYEQYF. DNA of the CDR3: TGTGCCAGCAGTTTGATTCCCGGGACAGGGTCCTACGAGCAGTACTTC.

J is TRBJ2-1 and V is TRBV13; 13 nucleotides align to TRBD2. Germline loops: CDR1 PRHDT, CDR2 FYEKMQ (reference sequence). The length of the CDR3 is 15 residues. The ends lost 4 bases at V and 7 bases at J; junction bases unmatched: 4. The CDR3 spells CASSSMGLAGNEQFF. Here the CDR3 DNA reads TGTGCCAGCAGCTCAATGGGACTAGCGGGAAATGAGCAGTTCTTC.

The chain carries TRBV4-1 and TRBJ1-5, with 8 positions matching TRBD1. CDR1 is MGHRA and CDR2 is YSYEKL in the germline V gene. With 4 bases clipped from V and 5 bases from J, the junction kept 10 bases outside the gene matches. The CDR3 is 16 amino acids. CDR3 DNA sequence: TGCGCCAGCAGCCTTCAAAACGAGGACAGGGATCAGCCCCAGCATTTT. It is translated as CASSLQNEDRDQPQHF.